This T cell receptor (beta chain) was captured by sequencing in a study of shared clonotypes between healthy human individuals (dated by TCRdb to 2018 to 2020). Regarding the complete study: A couple of women and a few men aged 18 to 49 years were included in the cohort. For each donor, CD4 naive and CD4 memory were each run on three plates, CD8 naive on two plates, and CD8 memory on one plate. Blood TCR repertoires of roughly five healthy adults were deeply sequenced to estimate repertoire size and the extent of clonotype sharing between individuals. Different laboratories and diverse techniques were used to prepare libraries and sequence TCR repertoires, to increase sequencing depth and limit assay-specific biases. Per donor, leukapheresis produced somewhere between about 0.9 and 10 billion PBMCs. What the study reported, not specific to this receptor: Pairwise subsampling indicated that sequencing depth was expected to affect the degree of clonotype sharing among donors. Estimated clonotype richness was generally larger for naive than for memory subsets. Even with the large sequencing depth, rarefaction of the sorted-subset datasets indicated that sequencing was incomplete. About 5% of naive CD4, around 3.5% of naive CD8, about 2.5% of memory CD4, and 0.35% to 0.4% of memory CD8 clonotypes were shared across several donors. Because the study included a small number of donors, the genetic and exposure-history diversity represented was limited. Compared with non-shared clonotypes, the clonotypes found in all four sorted-subset donors had higher generation probabilities. Sampling was restricted to blood, and TCR repertoires in tissue are likely to differ from TCR repertoires in blood.

Using the deep immunoSEQ assay, TCR CDR3 regions were amplified from genomic DNA by multiplex PCR. For each cell subset, the extracted genomic DNA was distributed evenly across all wells of several immunoSEQ 96-well plates, and each plate served as one replicate. For sorted subsets, roughly 200 ng of genomic DNA, equivalent to around 29,000 T cell genomes, went into each replicate PCR. Purified libraries were measured with a Qubit 3.0 fluorometer, size-checked on a Bioanalyzer 2100, and measured again with the KAPA Library Quantification kit. A separate single-read 150-cycle Illumina NextSeq 550 flow cell was used to sequence each immunoSEQ 96-well plate. For the original study's pipeline: The immunoSEQ output contained only junctional sequences without quality scores, so filtering could not match that applied to full-length reads. Sequences were annotated with PyIR, a Python wrapper for IgBLAST v1.9, using IMGT germline references to assign V/J genes and CDR3. Reads were removed for weak V/J assignments (E-value above 1e-6), missing CDR3, stop codons, out-of-frame junctions, or ambiguous translated residues. V3J clonotypes were defined as sequences sharing the same inferred V gene, J gene, and CDR3 amino acid sequence. Percentage overlap between repertoires was computed as shared unique clonotypes divided by the size of the smaller repertoire. RTK rarefaction, the Chao1 estimator, and Recon v2.1 estimates of unobserved clonotypes were used to assess repertoire richness. Generation probabilities for all TCRbeta clonotypes obtained by the gDNA method from a few donors were computed using OLGA. TCRdb mirrors the immuneACCESS table, restricted to in-frame sequences. Some clones are absent from its copies; in checked studies, under half trace to an unresolved V gene, and the reason for the others is unknown. That table is the source of V, J and clone size, and D and trimming were worked out from the DNA. For this sample the table gives more than 2 million clones, of which roughly 95% were detected only once. The biggest ten clones account for less than 0.15% of the sample.

Healthy HIV-negative adults with no recently reported acute infections or vaccinations were included as donors. Every donor was a Caucasian adult living in Nashville, Tennessee, USA. CD4+ T cells were enriched by magnetic negative selection; naive cells were then positively selected on CD45RA, and the negative fraction formed the memory subset. Blood was obtained by leukapheresis, after which PBMCs were separated by Ficoll-Histopaque density gradient centrifugation and cryopreserved in liquid nitrogen vapor phase. Analytical flow cytometry was used to check the purity and quantity of every magnetically sorted T cell population. Each sorted fraction had its genomic DNA isolated and then quantified by UV absorbance on a Nanodrop 2000c. V is trimmed back by 0 bases and J by 14 bases, and the junction contains 12 bases that no gene match accounts for. From a lookup of the germline V gene (reference sequence), CDR1 and CDR2 are GTSNPN and SVGIG. The CDR3, from cysteine to phenylalanine, totals 15 residues. Only the CDR3 DNA is retained, 45 bases long and in frame from the first base.

As concerns this clone: Its antigen specificity is not known. Base quality data are lacking; no much larger clone is found one base away.

This receptor chain uses TRBV30 and TRBJ1-6; 8 bases in the middle match TRBD1. Material: naive CD4+ T cells sorted from blood. According to the study, the label for this sample's cell subset or site signals: CD45RA+ positively selected. This clonotype originated in a young man in good health. This receptor has the CDR3 CAWSVMAGGTFTLHF. The nucleotide sequence reads TGTGCCTGGAGTGTAATGGCAGGGGGCACCTTCACCCTCCACTTT.